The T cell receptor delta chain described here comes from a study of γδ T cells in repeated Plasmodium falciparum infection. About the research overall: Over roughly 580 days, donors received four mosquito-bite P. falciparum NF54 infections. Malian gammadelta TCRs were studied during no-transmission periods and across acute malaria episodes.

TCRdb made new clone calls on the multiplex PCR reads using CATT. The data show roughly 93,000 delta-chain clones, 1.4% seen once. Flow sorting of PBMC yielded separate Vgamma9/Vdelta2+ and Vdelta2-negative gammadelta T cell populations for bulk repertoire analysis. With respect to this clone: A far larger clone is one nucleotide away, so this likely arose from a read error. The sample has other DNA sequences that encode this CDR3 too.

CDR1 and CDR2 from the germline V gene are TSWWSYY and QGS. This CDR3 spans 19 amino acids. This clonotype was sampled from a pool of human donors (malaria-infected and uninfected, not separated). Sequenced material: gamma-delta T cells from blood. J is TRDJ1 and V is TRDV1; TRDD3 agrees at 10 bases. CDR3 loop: CALGEMHVRGIRYTDKLIF. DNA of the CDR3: TGTGCCCTTGGGGAAATGCACGTTAGGGGGATACGGTACACCGATAAACTCATCTTT.